This T cell receptor beta chain was identified during a study of Graves' ophthalmopathy and Graves' hyperthyroidism. Broader study findings: Blood contained most expanded thyroid clonotypes exceeding 0.001 frequency. As the model predicted ophthalmopathy progression, it achieved a sensitivity of 70% to 71% and a specificity of roughly 73%.

V lost 4 bases and J lost 4, with 14 bases in between. The length of the CDR3 is 14 residues. The germline CDR1 and CDR2 sequences are SGHRS and YFSETQ. TCR beta CDR3 amplification used RNA transcripts. Scientists carried out first-round RT-PCR using HTBI primers and then a second-round multiplex PCR. TCRdb fed the multiplex PCR reads into MiXCR, producing one record per CDR3 protein. The sample holds about 480,000 distinct CDR3 sequences, around 15% seen once. This clonotype occurred a few times. Antigen unknown. The sample consisted of blood. The gene calls are TRBV5-1 and TRBJ2-5; D possibly corresponds to TRBD1 (7 bases). The receptor was derived from a woman in her 30s with Graves' ophthalmopathy. The CDR3 DNA sequence: TGCGCCAGCAGCGGCGGGACAGACGGAGAGACCCAGTACTTC. Translation gives CASSGGTDGETQYF.